These 26 T cell receptor beta chains came from one sample sequenced in a study of vaccination effects on CD4 cells after COVID-19. Antigen-specific CD4+ T cells were expanded with viral peptide pools in the ViraFEST assay before sequencing. Following a roughly 11-day culture, CD4+ T cells were purified. Having tested negative for nucleocapsid antibodies, the vaccine recipients showed no prior SARS-CoV-2 infection. The table came from immunoSEQ multiplex PCR; TCRdb's copy has only in-frame clones and leaves some out. The sample holds some 65,000 clones, approximately 76% seen once. Their specific antigens are unknown. The material was CD4+ T cells from PBMCs cultured with HCoV-NL63 spike peptides, obtained before COVID-19 vaccination. All receptors come from a human donor who received a COVID-19 vaccine.

This clone was seen more than once but under ten times. The chain links TRBV19 to TRBJ1-5; D gene unclear. CDR3 length equals 14 residues. Germline lookup yields CDR1 LNHDA and CDR2 SQIVND (reference sequence). V was cut by 4 bases and J by 2 bases, with 9 bases left in between. CDR3 nucleotides: TGTGCCAGTAGTACCCCGGTCCGCAATCAGCCCCAGCATTTT. The encoded protein is CASSTPVRNQPQHF.

The chain's CDR3 is CASSEDRFNGYTF. The CDR3 DNA follows: TGCGCCAGCAGTGAGGACAGGTTCAATGGCTACACCTTC. The rearrangement links TRBV10-2 to TRBJ1-2; possible D gene TRBD1, 6 bases. Germline V gives CDR1 WSHSY, CDR2 SAAADI. Trimming removed 2 bases at V and 6 bases at J, with 10 bases between. CDR3 length equals 13 residues.

The J gene is TRBJ2-7, the V gene TRBV9; D uncertain. This CDR3 is 15 amino acids long. Germline V gene sequence: CDR1 SGDLS, CDR2 YYNGEE. V lost 0 bases, J lost 2 bases, and 12 bases lay in between. The CDR3 coding sequence is TGTGCCAGCAGCGTAGAGAAGGGAAGCCCCTACGAGCAGTACGTC. Protein sequence: CASSVEKGSPYEQYV.

This clone appeared once. This chain joins TRBV5-1 and TRBJ2-5; D is uncertain. Trimming left V 0 bases short and J 2 bases short, with 8 bases between. CDR1 is SGHRS, CDR2 YFSETQ, per germline. This CDR3 contains 14 residues. CDR3 sequence: CASSLEQLQETQYF. DNA for the CDR3: TGCGCCAGCAGCTTGGAACAGCTACAAGAGACCCAGTACTTC.

The chain uses TRBV11-2 and TRBJ1-2; no definite D call. The length of the CDR3 is 13 residues. Germline values: CDR1 SGHAT, CDR2 FQNNGV. Trimming shortened V by 3 bases and J by 2 bases, and 7 bases separated the two germline ends. In DNA, the CDR3 is TGTGCCAGCAGCTTTGGTGCAAACTATGGCTACACCTTC. Amino acids: CASSFGANYGYTF.

The CDR3 coding sequence is TGTGCCAGCTCATCCTCGAATGGGGGCAGAAGAAATGGCTACACCTTC. Translation gives CASSSSNGGRRNGYTF. The V call is TRBV18, the J call TRBJ1-2, with D possibly TRBD1 on 6 matching bases. Germline CDR1 is KGHSH and CDR2 is LQKENI. V lost 5 bases to trimming and J lost 6 bases, with 22 bases between them. CDR3 size: 16 residues.

The chain links TRBV30 to TRBJ1-1; 9 bases are shared with TRBD1. The germline V gene encodes CDR1 GTSNPN and CDR2 SVGIG (reference sequence). After removal of 6 bases from V and 3 bases from J, the junction contained 8 bases not matched to a gene. The CDR3 is 14 residues long. The DNA for the CDR3 is TGTGCCTGCCCAAAGGGACAGGGTTACACTGAAGCTTTCTTT. It is translated as CACPKGQGYTEAFF.

V usage is TRBV19 and J usage is TRBJ1-5, with 7 positions matching TRBD1. V shed 4 bases and J 7 bases; nucleotides not matched to a gene: 10. This CDR3 comprises 15 residues. The germline CDR1 and CDR2 sequences are LNHDA and SQIVND (reference sequence). DNA for the CDR3: TGTGCCAGTAGTACCCTAGACAGGGAGGTCCAGCCCCAGCATTTT. Translation: CASSTLDREVQPQHF.

About this clone itself: At the DNA level, this CDR3 is encoded by other sequences in the same sample as well. The rearrangement joins TRBV30 to TRBJ1-5; no reliable D call. This CDR3 contains 13 residues. V lost 1 base and J lost 0, with 4 bases in between. In germline, CDR1 is GTSNPN, CDR2 SVGIG (reference sequence). The CDR3 protein is CAWSGTSNQPQHF. In nucleotides, the CDR3 is TGTGCCTGGAGTGGCACTAGCAATCAGCCCCAGCATTTT.

This rearrangement joins TRBV5-1 to TRBJ2-2; D perhaps matches TRBD1 (5 bases). The length of the CDR3 is 15 residues. The germline V and J ends were trimmed by 0 bases and 7 bases, with 13 bases remaining between them. Germline V lookup: CDR1 SGHRS, CDR2 YFSETQ. This CDR3 reads CASSLGLFGHGELFF. The DNA of the CDR3 is TGCGCCAGCAGCTTGGGGCTTTTTGGACACGGGGAGCTGTTTTTT. Using reference TRBV5-1 and TRBJ2-2 for the parts outside the CDR3, the full variable domain is KAGVTQTPRYLIKTRGQQVTLSCSPISGHRSVSWYQQTPGQGLQFLFEYFSETQRNKGNFPGRFSGRQFSNSRSEMNVSTLELGDSALYLCASSLGLFGHGELFFGEGSRLTVL.

J is TRBJ2-3 and V is TRBV24-1; D gene unclear. The CDR3 totals 15 residues. The ends were cut back, 9 bases at V and 0 bases at J, with 15 bases in the middle. Per the germline V gene, CDR1 is KGHDR and CDR2 is SFDVKD. The CDR3 DNA reads as TGTGCCACCCAAGGTCGTCGATCTAGCACAGATACGCAGTATTTT. Translated, it gives CATQGRRSSTDTQYF.

This chain uses TRBV6-1 with TRBJ1-1; D gene uncertain. This CDR3 is 14 amino acids long. With 3 bases removed from V and 1 base from J, the gap between germline ends came to 9 bases. In germline, CDR1 is MNHNS, CDR2 SASEGT. CDR3 sequence: CASSDWRGNTEAFF. CDR3 DNA: TGTGCCAGCAGTGATTGGCGGGGGAACACTGAAGCTTTCTTT.

V is TRBV4-1 and J is TRBJ2-2; 8 nucleotides match TRBD2. The CDR3 sequence is 16 residues long. J was trimmed by 2 bases and V by 1 base; bases with no gene match: 3. CDR1 is MGHRA and CDR2 is YSYEKL in the germline V gene. The CDR3 loop reads CASSQVGTRNTGELFF. The CDR3 DNA reads as TGCGCCAGCAGCCAAGTGGGGACTAGAAACACCGGGGAGCTGTTTTTT.

This chain connects TRBV19 to TRBJ1-2, with 11 bases lining up with TRBD1. The J segment lost 8 bases and the V segment lost 9 bases, leaving 14 bases of the junction unmatched. The germline V gene has CDR1 LNHDA and CDR2 SQIVND (reference sequence). The CDR3 sequence is 15 residues long. The CDR3 DNA follows: TGTGCCAGCCGGGACAGGGGGACTCCGGGAGGCGGCTACACCTTC. Translation gives CASRDRGTPGGGYTF. Using reference TRBV19 and TRBJ1-2 for the parts outside the CDR3, the full variable domain is DGGITQSPKYLFRKEGQNVTLSCEQNLNHDAMYWYRQDPGQGLRLIYYSQIVNDFQKGDIAEGYSVSREKKESFPLTVTSAQKNPTAFYLCASRDRGTPGGGYTFGSGTRLTVV.

The chain employs TRBV7-2 and TRBJ2-5; 9 nucleotides align to TRBD1. Germline lookup yields CDR1 SGHTA and CDR2 FQGNSA. CDR3 length: 14 residues. Unmatched junction bases numbered 6, after V lost 5 bases and J lost 5 bases. CDR3 in amino acids: CASSPDRGWETQYF. As DNA, the CDR3 is TGTGCCAGCAGCCCCGACAGGGGGTGGGAGACCCAGTACTTC.

The CDR3: CASSTGQTWQETQYF. For the CDR3, the DNA is TGTGCCAGTAGTACAGGACAGACCTGGCAGGAGACCCAGTACTTC. This sequence joins TRBV19 and TRBJ2-5, with D possibly matching TRBD1 (6 bases). Trimming removed 4 bases at V and 5 bases at J, with 17 bases between. The CDR3 covers 15 residues. Germline CDR1 reads LNHDA; CDR2 reads SQIVND (reference sequence). Complete variable domain (other parts from reference TRBV19 and TRBJ2-5): DGGITQSPKYLFRKEGQNVTLSCEQNLNHDAMYWYRQDPGQGLRLIYYSQIVNDFQKGDIAEGYSVSREKKESFPLTVTSAQKNPTAFYLCASSTGQTWQETQYFGPGTRLLVL.

The chain links TRBV5-1 to TRBJ2-1, with unresolved D. This CDR3 contains 16 residues. Per germline, CDR1 SGHRS and CDR2 YFSETQ. V lost 0 bases, J lost 0 bases, and 10 bases lay in between. This chain's CDR3 is CASSLGSVPSYNEQFF. CDR3 coding DNA: TGCGCCAGCAGCTTGGGTTCTGTCCCCTCCTACAATGAGCAGTTCTTC.

The V and J genes are TRBV7-2 and TRBJ2-1, with 12 bases aligning to TRBD2. Germline trimming cut 5 bases from V and 9 bases from J; bases unmatched to any gene: 11. This CDR3 has 16 amino acids. Germline CDR1 SGHTA, CDR2 FQGNSA. DNA for the CDR3: TGTGCCAGCAGCCCTGGAGGCCTAGCGGGGGGGCGTGAGCAGTTCTTC. Its protein is CASSPGGLAGGREQFF.

V usage is TRBV5-1 and J usage is TRBJ2-1; 10 bases agree with TRBD1. The germline V gene encodes CDR1 SGHRS and CDR2 YFSETQ. Losses at the gene ends were 3 bases for V and 0 bases for J; bases not matched to a gene: 12. The CDR3 is 19 amino acids. CDR3 region: CASSSGGTGVPISYNEQFF. The CDR3 nucleotides read TGCGCCAGCAGCTCAGGCGGGACAGGGGTCCCTATCTCCTACAATGAGCAGTTCTTC.

The chain is built from TRBV5-5 and TRBJ1-5, with 7 bases fitting TRBD1. Germline values: CDR1 SGHKS, CDR2 YYEKEE (reference sequence). V gave up 4 bases and J gave up 5 bases; unmatched junction bases: 6. The CDR3 loop spans 14 amino acids. CDR3 loop: CASSPGTDYQPQHF. CDR3 coding DNA: TGTGCCAGCAGCCCGGGGACAGATTATCAGCCCCAGCATTTT.

The chain uses TRBV6-5 and TRBJ1-5; a weak D match, TRBD1 (5 bases). Trimming removed 6 bases from V and 7 bases from J, with 19 bases in between. Germline V gene lookup returns CDR1 MNHEY and CDR2 SVGAGI. This CDR3 has 15 residues. The CDR3 DNA reads TGTGCCAGCAGGCCACATCGAGGGGATACCCAGCCCCAGCATTTT. This sequence encodes CASRPHRGDTQPQHF.

This clone was seen a single time. The chain uses TRBV7-2 and TRBJ2-5; 8 bases map to TRBD2. Trimming at V came to 2 bases and at J to 4 bases, leaving 12 bases not matched to a gene. The CDR3 contains 17 residues. The V gene's germline CDR1 is SGHTA and CDR2 FQGNSA. CDR3 protein: CASSLNERGYRGETQYF. CDR3 DNA: TGTGCCAGCAGCTTAAATGAGCGGGGGTACCGCGGAGAGACCCAGTACTTC.

This chain links TRBV7-9 with TRBJ1-2, with D unresolved. V lost 1 base and J 6 bases, leaving 15 bases between the germline ends. The CDR3 has 15 residues. CDR1 SEHNR and CDR2 FQNEAQ come from the germline V gene (reference sequence). The CDR3 sequence: CASSLGSQGGHGYTF. In DNA, the CDR3 is TGTGCCAGCAGCTTAGGTTCCCAAGGAGGCCATGGCTACACCTTC.

V gene TRBV11-3 combines with J gene TRBJ1-5; TRBD1 agrees at 10 bases. This CDR3 contains 15 residues. The junction had 4 bases not matched to a gene; V was cut back by 2 bases and J by 6 bases. CDR1 and CDR2 (germline): SGHNT, YENEEA. CDR3 bases: TGTGCCAGCAGCTTAAGAGACAGGGGGCCTCAGCCCCAGCATTTT. This translates into CASSLRDRGPQPQHF.

This clone appeared a single time. V is TRBV11-1 and J is TRBJ2-7; 8 bases agree with TRBD2. The CDR3 consists of 13 residues. The germline V gene encodes CDR1 SGHAT and CDR2 FQDESV (reference sequence). J lost 6 bases, V lost 5 bases, and 6 bases had no gene match. CDR3 DNA sequence: TGTGCCAGCAGCCAGACTAGCGTTTCCGAGCAGTACGTC. This sequence encodes CASSQTSVSEQYV.

CDR3 protein: CASSPSVQGGAEAFF. For the CDR3, the DNA is TGTGCCAGCAGCCCATCAGTACAGGGAGGCGCTGAAGCTTTCTTT. This sequence joins TRBV7-3 and TRBJ1-1; a possible D gene is TRBD1 (6 bases). CDR3 length: 15 amino acids. Trimming took off 5 bases at V and 6 bases at J, with 19 bases between the two ends. Per germline, CDR1 SGHTA and CDR2 FQGTGA.